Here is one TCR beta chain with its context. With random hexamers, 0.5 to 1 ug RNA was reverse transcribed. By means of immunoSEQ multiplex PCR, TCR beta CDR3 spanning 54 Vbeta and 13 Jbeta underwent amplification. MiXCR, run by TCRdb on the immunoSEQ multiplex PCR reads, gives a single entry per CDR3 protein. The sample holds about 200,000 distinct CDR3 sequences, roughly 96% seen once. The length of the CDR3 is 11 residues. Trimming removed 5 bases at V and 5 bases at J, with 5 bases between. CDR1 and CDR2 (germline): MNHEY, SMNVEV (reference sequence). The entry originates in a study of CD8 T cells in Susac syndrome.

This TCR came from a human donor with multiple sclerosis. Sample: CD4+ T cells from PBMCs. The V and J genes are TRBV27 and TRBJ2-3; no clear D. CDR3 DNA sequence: TGTGCCAGCAGTCGAGAAGATACGCAGTATTTT. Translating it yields CASSREDTQYF.